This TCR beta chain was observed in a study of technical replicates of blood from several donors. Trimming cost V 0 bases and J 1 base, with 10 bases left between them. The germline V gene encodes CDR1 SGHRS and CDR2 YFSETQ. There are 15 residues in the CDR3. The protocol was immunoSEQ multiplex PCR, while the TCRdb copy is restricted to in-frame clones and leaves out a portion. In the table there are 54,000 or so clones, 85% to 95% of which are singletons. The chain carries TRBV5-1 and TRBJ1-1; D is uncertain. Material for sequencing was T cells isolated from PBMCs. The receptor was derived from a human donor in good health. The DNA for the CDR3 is TGCGCCAGCAGCTTGGCCTCAGGCCGGAACACTGAAGCTTTCTTT. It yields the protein CASSLASGRNTEAFF.